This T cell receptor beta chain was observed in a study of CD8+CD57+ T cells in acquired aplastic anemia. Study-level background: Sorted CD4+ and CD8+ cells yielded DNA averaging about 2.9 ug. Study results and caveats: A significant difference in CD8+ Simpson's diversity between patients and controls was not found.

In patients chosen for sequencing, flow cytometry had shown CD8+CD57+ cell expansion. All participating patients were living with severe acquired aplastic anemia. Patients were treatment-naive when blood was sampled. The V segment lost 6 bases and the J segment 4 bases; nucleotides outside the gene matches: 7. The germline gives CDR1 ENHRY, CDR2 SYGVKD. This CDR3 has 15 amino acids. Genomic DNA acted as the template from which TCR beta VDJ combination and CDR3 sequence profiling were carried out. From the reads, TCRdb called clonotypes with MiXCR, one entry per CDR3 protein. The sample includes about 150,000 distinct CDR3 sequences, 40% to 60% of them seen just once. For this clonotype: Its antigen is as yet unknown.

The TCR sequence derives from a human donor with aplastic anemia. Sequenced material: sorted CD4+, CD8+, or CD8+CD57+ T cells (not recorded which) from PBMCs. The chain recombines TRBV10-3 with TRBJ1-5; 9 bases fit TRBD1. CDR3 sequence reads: CAISRGTGWNQPQHF. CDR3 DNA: TGTGCCATCAGCAGAGGGACAGGGTGGAATCAGCCCCAGCATTTT.